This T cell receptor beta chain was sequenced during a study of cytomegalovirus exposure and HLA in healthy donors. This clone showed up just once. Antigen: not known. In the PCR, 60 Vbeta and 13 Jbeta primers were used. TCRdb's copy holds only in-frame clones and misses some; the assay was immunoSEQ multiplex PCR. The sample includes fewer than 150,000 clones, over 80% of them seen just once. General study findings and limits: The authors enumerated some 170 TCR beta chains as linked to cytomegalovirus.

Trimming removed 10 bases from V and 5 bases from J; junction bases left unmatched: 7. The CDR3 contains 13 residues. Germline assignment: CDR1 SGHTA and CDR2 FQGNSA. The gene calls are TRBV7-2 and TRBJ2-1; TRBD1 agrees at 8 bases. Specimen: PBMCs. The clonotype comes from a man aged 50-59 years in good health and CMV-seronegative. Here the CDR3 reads CATRTGTHNEQFF. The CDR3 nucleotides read TGTGCCACCAGGACAGGGACACACAATGAGCAGTTCTTC.